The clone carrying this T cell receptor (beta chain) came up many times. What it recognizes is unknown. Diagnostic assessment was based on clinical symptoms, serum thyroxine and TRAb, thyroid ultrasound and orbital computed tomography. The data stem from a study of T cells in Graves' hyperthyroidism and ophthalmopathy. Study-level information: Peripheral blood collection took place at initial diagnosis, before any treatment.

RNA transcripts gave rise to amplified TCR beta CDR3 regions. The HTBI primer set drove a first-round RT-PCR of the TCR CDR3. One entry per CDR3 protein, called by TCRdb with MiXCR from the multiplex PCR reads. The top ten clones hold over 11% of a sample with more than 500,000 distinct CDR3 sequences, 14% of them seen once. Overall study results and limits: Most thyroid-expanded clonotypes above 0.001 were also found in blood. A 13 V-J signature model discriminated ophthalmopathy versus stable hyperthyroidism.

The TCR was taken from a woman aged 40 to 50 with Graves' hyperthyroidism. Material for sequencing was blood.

The CDR3 spells CAISVYMTDQETQYF. The CDR3 nucleotides read TGTGCCATCAGTGTTTATATGACAGACCAAGAGACCCAGTACTTC. The chain carries TRBV10-3 and TRBJ2-5; possibly TRBD1 for D (5 bases). The V end was cut by 4 bases, the J end by 0 bases, with 12 bases between. The germline V gene has CDR1 ENHRY and CDR2 SYGVKD. The CDR3 is 15 amino acids.